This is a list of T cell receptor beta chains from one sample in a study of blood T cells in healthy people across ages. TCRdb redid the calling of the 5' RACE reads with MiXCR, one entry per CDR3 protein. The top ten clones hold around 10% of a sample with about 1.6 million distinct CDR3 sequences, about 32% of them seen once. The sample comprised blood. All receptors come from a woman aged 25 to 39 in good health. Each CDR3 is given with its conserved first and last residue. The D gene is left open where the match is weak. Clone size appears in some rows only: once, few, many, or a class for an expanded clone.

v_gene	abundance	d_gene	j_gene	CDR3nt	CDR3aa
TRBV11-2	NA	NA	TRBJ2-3	TGTGCCAGCAGCCTGGGGGAGTCAGATACGCAGTATTTT	CASSLGESDTQYF
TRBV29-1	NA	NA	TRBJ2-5	TGCAGCGTGCAACAGGGTCGCGGGACCCAGTACTTC	CSVQQGRGTQYF
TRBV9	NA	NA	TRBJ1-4	TGTGCCAGCAGCCTTCGGGGGTCCTCAGGAAAACTGTTTTTT	CASSLRGSSGKLFF
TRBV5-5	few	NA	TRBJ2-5	TGTGCCAGCAGCTTAACCCGGGCCCGTGACGGGGAGACCCAGTACTTC	CASSLTRARDGETQYF
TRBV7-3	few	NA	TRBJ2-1	TGTGCCAGCAGCTTGTCTAACGACAATGAGCAGTTCTTC	CASSLSNDNEQFF
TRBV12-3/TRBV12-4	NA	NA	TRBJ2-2	TGTGCCAGCGGTTTTGGGGGGGAGCTGTTTTTT	CASGFGGELFF
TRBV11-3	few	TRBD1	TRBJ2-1	TGTGCCAGCAGCTCCCAGGGGGCGGGGCATGAGCAGTTCTTC	CASSSQGAGHEQFF
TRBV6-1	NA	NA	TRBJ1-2	TGTGCCAGCAGTGATGGAGCCGGGACGACATATGGCTACACCTTC	CASSDGAGTTYGYTF
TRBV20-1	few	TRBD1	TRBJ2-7	TGCAGTGCTAGTAAGGACAGGGTCTACGAGCAGTACTTC	CSASKDRVYEQYF
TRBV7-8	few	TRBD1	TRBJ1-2	TGTGCCAGCAGCGCCGGGACAGTCGACCCCTATGGCTACACCTTC	CASSAGTVDPYGYTF
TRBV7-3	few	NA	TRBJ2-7	TGTGCCAGCAGCTCCGAATCACTGACGGGTCCCTACGAGCAGTACTTC	CASSSESLTGPYEQYF
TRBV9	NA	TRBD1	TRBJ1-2	TGTGCCAGCAGCCCTGCTGGACAGGGGGCACCGCGATATGGCTACACCTTC	CASSPAGQGAPRYGYTF
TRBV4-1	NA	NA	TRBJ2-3	TGCGCCAGCAGCCCCTTCTTAGGGCTTCAGGCGGATACGCAGTATTTT	CASSPFLGLQADTQYF
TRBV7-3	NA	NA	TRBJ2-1	TGTACCAGCAGCCCGGACCCTGGCAACTACAATGAGCAGTTCTTC	CTSSPDPGNYNEQFF
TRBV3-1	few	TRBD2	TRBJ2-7	TGTGCCAGCAGCCACTCTAGCGGGAGCTCCTACGAGCAGTACTTC	CASSHSSGSSYEQYF
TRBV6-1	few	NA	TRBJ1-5	TGTGCCAGCAGTGAAAAACAGCCCCAGCATTTT	CASSEKQPQHF
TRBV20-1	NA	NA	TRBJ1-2	TGCAGTGCTAGTAGCGACGGCGTGCATAACTATGGCTACACCTTC	CSASSDGVHNYGYTF
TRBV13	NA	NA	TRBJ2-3	TGTGCCAGCAGCTTAAGTAAGGTCGAACGCACAGATACGCAGTATTTT	CASSLSKVERTDTQYF
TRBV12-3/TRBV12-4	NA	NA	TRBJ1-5	TGTGTCAGCAGTTTTCGGAGCAATCAGCCCCAGCATTTT	CVSSFRSNQPQHF
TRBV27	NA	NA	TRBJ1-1	TGTGCCAGCAGTTTATCGGGGGGGGTCACTGAAGCTTTCTTT	CASSLSGGVTEAFF
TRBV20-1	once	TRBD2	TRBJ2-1	TGCAGTGCTAGTTCTAGCGGGAGGGCTTACAATGAGCAGTTCTTC	CSASSSGRAYNEQFF
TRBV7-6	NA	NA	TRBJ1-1	TGTGCCAGCAGCTTAGATACGGGAACTGAAGCTTTCTTT	CASSLDTGTEAFF
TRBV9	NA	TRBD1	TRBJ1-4	TGTGCCAGCAGCGGTACAGGGGGGACTAATGAAAAACTGTTTTTT	CASSGTGGTNEKLFF
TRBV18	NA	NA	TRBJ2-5	TGTGCCAGCTCACCGTCTGCAGCCAAAGAGACCCAGTACTTC	CASSPSAAKETQYF
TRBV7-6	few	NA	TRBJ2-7	TGTGCCAGCAGCTTATGGGGGGCCCACGAGCAGTACTTC	CASSLWGAHEQYF
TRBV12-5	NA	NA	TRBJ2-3	TGTGCTAGTGGTTTGAGCCGGACAGATACGCAGTATTTT	CASGLSRTDTQYF
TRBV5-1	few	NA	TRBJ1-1	TGCGCCAGCAGCTTGGAAGGGGCCAAGGTAACTGAAGCTTTCTTT	CASSLEGAKVTEAFF
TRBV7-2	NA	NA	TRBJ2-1	TGTGCCAGCAGCTTTCCCCCTGCCGCGGAGCAGTTCTTC	CASSFPPAAEQFF
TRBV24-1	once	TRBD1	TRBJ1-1	TGTGCCACCAGACAGGGGGCGGGTACTGAAGCTTTCTTT	CATRQGAGTEAFF
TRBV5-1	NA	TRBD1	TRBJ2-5	TGCGCCAGCAGGTCAATGGGGACAGGCAGAGAGACCCAGTACTTC	CASRSMGTGRETQYF
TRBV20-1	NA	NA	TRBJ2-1	TGCAGTGCTAGAGGAAGTGGCCAGGGTTTCGGGGGCGTCCGGGAGCAGTTCTTC	CSARGSGQGFGGVREQFF
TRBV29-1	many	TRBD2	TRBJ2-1	TGCAGCGTCGACCCCGCGACTAGCGGGGGTGATGAGCAGTTCTTC	CSVDPATSGGDEQFF
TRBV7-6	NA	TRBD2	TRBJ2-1	TGTGCCAGCAGCGCCGGACTAGCTGTGGCGCCCAATGAGCAGTTCTTC	CASSAGLAVAPNEQFF
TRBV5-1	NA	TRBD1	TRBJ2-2	TGCGCCAGCAGACTAAACCTTGACCGGGACAGGTACACCGGGGAGCTGTTTTTT	CASRLNLDRDRYTGELFF
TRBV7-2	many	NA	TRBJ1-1	TGTGCCAGCAGCTTTGTGAACACTGAAGCTTTCTTT	CASSFVNTEAFF
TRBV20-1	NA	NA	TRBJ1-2	TGCAGTGCTAGAGGAGAGGACAGTTACGGCTACACCTTC	CSARGEDSYGYTF
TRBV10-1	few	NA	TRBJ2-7	TGCGCCCTTACGGTAGATAGCGGTTCCTACGAGCAGTACTTC	CALTVDSGSYEQYF
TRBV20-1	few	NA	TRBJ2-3	TGCAGTGCCCCAGTCCCGGGACAAAGCACAGATACGCAGTATTTT	CSAPVPGQSTDTQYF
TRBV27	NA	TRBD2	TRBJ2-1	TGTGCCAGCAGTCGGGGGACTAGCGGGGACAATGAGCAGTTCTTC	CASSRGTSGDNEQFF
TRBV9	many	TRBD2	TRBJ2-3	TGTGCCAGCAGCGTAGCTGGTATGGCTCTAGCGGGGGGAAGTTCGTTAGATACGCAGTATTTT	CASSVAGMALAGGSSLDTQYF
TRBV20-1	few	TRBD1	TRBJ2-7	TGCAGTGCTCAAACAGGGGGTAACCACGAGCAGTACTTC	CSAQTGGNHEQYF
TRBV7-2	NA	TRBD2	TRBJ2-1	TGTGCCAGCAGCTTAGGCGGCGGGGGAGTATACAATGAGCAGTTCTTC	CASSLGGGGVYNEQFF
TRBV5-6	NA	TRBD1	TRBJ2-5	TGTGCCAGCAGCCCAGGGGGCGGTCTTGAGACCCAGTACTTC	CASSPGGGLETQYF
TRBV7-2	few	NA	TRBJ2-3	TGTGCCAGCAGGCCTCCTTCTAGCGACACAGATACGCAGTATTTT	CASRPPSSDTDTQYF
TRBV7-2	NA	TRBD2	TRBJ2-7	TGTGCCAGCAGCTCATCTAGCGGGGAACTTTCCTACGAGCAGTACTTC	CASSSSSGELSYEQYF
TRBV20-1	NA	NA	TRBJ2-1	TGCGGTGCTAGAGTCGGAGGACTAAACGAGCAGTTCTTC	CGARVGGLNEQFF
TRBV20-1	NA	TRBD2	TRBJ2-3	TGCAGTGCTGAGCCGGGACTAGCGGGAGTTAACGCAGATACGCAGTATTTT	CSAEPGLAGVNADTQYF
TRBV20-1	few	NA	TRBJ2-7	TGCAGTGCTGCCACAGGGAGCTCCTACGAGCAGTACTTC	CSAATGSSYEQYF
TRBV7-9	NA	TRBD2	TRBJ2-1	TGTGCCAGCATCCCGGGACTACACAATGAGCAGTTCTTC	CASIPGLHNEQFF
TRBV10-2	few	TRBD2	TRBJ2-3	TGTGCCAGCAGGCCAGGGACTAGTCGCACAGATACGCAGTATTTT	CASRPGTSRTDTQYF
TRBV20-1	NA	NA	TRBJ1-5	TGCAGTGCTTCCCGGGTTGGCGATCAGCCCCAGCATTTT	CSASRVGDQPQHF
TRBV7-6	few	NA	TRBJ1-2	TGTGCCAGCAGCTTATCCTCCATCGTTAGGGGATGGGGCTATGGCTACACCTTC	CASSLSSIVRGWGYGYTF